The rows below give T cell receptor beta chains drawn from one sample of a study of T cell repertoires in cytomegalovirus infection. For these TCRs, the target antigens are not known. Via MiXCR, TCRdb re-called the reads, giving one row per CDR3 protein. Here the sample spans around 500,000 distinct CDR3 sequences, approximately 46% being singletons. Material: cultured PBMCs, obtained from culture after CMV antigen stimulation. All receptors come from a human donor in good health (CMV status not recorded). Some clones in this sample may be carry-over from other donors' samples. CDR3s include the opening cysteine and the closing phenylalanine or tryptophan. The order of the fields is J gene, V gene, D gene, clone size, CDR3 DNA, CDR3 protein. The D gene is left open where the match is weak. Clone size, where shown, is once, few, many, or a class for clones that have expanded.

J gene: TRBJ1-2; V gene: TRBV7-2; D gene: -; clone size: many; CDR3 DNA: TGTGCCAGCAGCTTAGTGGCAGCTGAAGGGAGCAGCTACACCTTC; CDR3 protein: CASSLVAAEGSSYTF
J gene: TRBJ2-3; V gene: TRBV12-3/TRBV12-4; D gene: TRBD2; clone size: -; CDR3 DNA: TGTGCCAGCAGTTCTAGCGGCCTGGATACGCAGTATTTT; CDR3 protein: CASSSSGLDTQYF
J gene: TRBJ2-7; V gene: TRBV7-2; D gene: TRBD1; clone size: -; CDR3 DNA: TGTGCCAGCAGCTTTCCCAAGACAGGGGACGCCTACGAGCAGTACTTC; CDR3 protein: CASSFPKTGDAYEQYF
J gene: TRBJ2-3; V gene: TRBV7-6; D gene: -; clone size: -; CDR3 DNA: TGTGCCAGCAGCTTATTGTCGTTAGGGTGGACAGATACGCAGTATTTT; CDR3 protein: CASSLLSLGWTDTQYF
J gene: TRBJ2-5; V gene: TRBV27; D gene: -; clone size: -; CDR3 DNA: TGTGCCAGCAGTTTATGGGCAGGCCACCAAGAGACCCAGTACTTC; CDR3 protein: CASSLWAGHQETQYF
J gene: TRBJ2-1; V gene: TRBV6-8; D gene: -; clone size: -; CDR3 DNA: TGTGCCGGAGGGGCTACCGCCTACAATGAGCAGTTCTTC; CDR3 protein: CAGGATAYNEQFF
J gene: TRBJ2-1; V gene: TRBV12-5; D gene: -; clone size: once; CDR3 DNA: TGTGCTAGTGGTGAACCTAATGAGCAGTTCTTC; CDR3 protein: CASGEPNEQFF
J gene: TRBJ1-1; V gene: TRBV10-3; D gene: -; clone size: many; CDR3 DNA: TGTGCCACATCCTTTGGACCGGCCACTGAAGCTTTCTTT; CDR3 protein: CATSFGPATEAFF
J gene: TRBJ1-2; V gene: TRBV7-8; D gene: TRBD1; clone size: -; CDR3 DNA: TGTGCCAGCAGCCTTGACAGGGGTTGGGGCTACACCTTC; CDR3 protein: CASSLDRGWGYTF
J gene: TRBJ2-5; V gene: TRBV11-2; D gene: -; clone size: -; CDR3 DNA: TGTGCCAGCAGCCCCAACCGCGGGGTTAGTCGAGAGACCCAGTACTTC; CDR3 protein: CASSPNRGVSRETQYF
J gene: TRBJ1-2; V gene: TRBV6-1; D gene: -; clone size: -; CDR3 DNA: TGTGCCAGCAGTGAAAACGTGGGAGCAAGCTACACCTTC; CDR3 protein: CASSENVGASYTF
J gene: TRBJ1-2; V gene: TRBV6-5; D gene: -; clone size: -; CDR3 DNA: TGTGCCAGCAGGATAGGGAACCCTACGAGTGGCTACACCTTC; CDR3 protein: CASRIGNPTSGYTF
J gene: TRBJ1-2; V gene: TRBV4-2; D gene: -; clone size: few; CDR3 DNA: TGTGCCAGCAGCCACCCCGGGGCAGGGACCCATAACTATGGCTACACCTTC; CDR3 protein: CASSHPGAGTHNYGYTF
J gene: TRBJ2-7; V gene: TRBV7-2; D gene: -; clone size: few; CDR3 DNA: TGTGCCAGCAGCTTAGAAGGGTGGGGGAGAAACTACGAGCAGTACTTC; CDR3 protein: CASSLEGWGRNYEQYF
J gene: TRBJ2-3; V gene: TRBV28; D gene: TRBD1; clone size: -; CDR3 DNA: TGTGCCAGCAGTTCTGCGGGACAGGGTACAGATACGCAGTATTTT; CDR3 protein: CASSSAGQGTDTQYF
J gene: TRBJ2-7; V gene: TRBV6-8; D gene: -; clone size: few; CDR3 DNA: TGTGCCAGCAGTCAGGGGTTTACCTACGAGCAGTACTTC; CDR3 protein: CASSQGFTYEQYF
J gene: TRBJ2-1; V gene: TRBV20-1; D gene: TRBD2; clone size: few; CDR3 DNA: TGCAGTGCCGCGCGGGACTACCCGACGCAGCAGTTCTTC; CDR3 protein: CSAARDYPTQQFF
J gene: TRBJ1-2; V gene: TRBV7-9; D gene: -; clone size: few; CDR3 DNA: TGTGCCAGCAGCTTAAGTTACTTCGGGTACATTCAAGACTATGGCTACACCTTC; CDR3 protein: CASSLSYFGYIQDYGYTF
J gene: TRBJ1-1; V gene: TRBV12-5; D gene: TRBD1; clone size: -; CDR3 DNA: TGTGCTAGTGGCCAAACCCGACAGGGCGGGGCATCGAACACTGAAGCTTTCTTT; CDR3 protein: CASGQTRQGGASNTEAFF
J gene: TRBJ2-5; V gene: TRBV7-2; D gene: -; clone size: -; CDR3 DNA: TGTGCCAGCAGCTCGAAATTGTCGGCGGGGAGGGGGCAAGAGACCCAGTACTTC; CDR3 protein: CASSSKLSAGRGQETQYF
J gene: TRBJ1-3; V gene: TRBV7-9; D gene: TRBD1; clone size: few; CDR3 DNA: TGTGCCAGCAGCTTCGACAGGGCCTCTGGAAACACCATATATTTT; CDR3 protein: CASSFDRASGNTIYF
J gene: TRBJ2-6; V gene: TRBV19; D gene: TRBD2; clone size: few; CDR3 DNA: TGTGCCAGTAGTAACCCCAGCGGGAGGCCTTCTGGGGCCAACGTCCTGACTTTC; CDR3 protein: CASSNPSGRPSGANVLTF
J gene: TRBJ2-7; V gene: TRBV9; D gene: -; clone size: -; CDR3 DNA: TGTGCCAGCAGCGTAGCGGACAGCTACGAGCAGTACTTC; CDR3 protein: CASSVADSYEQYF
J gene: TRBJ2-3; V gene: TRBV7-9; D gene: TRBD2; clone size: -; CDR3 DNA: TGTGCCAGCAGCCCCAGACGGGGGGGTAGCACAGATACGCAGTATTTT; CDR3 protein: CASSPRRGGSTDTQYF
J gene: TRBJ2-3; V gene: TRBV15; D gene: TRBD2; clone size: -; CDR3 DNA: TGTGCCACCAGGACTGGGAGGCGGGGGGCTAGCACAGATACGCAGTATTTT; CDR3 protein: CATRTGRRGASTDTQYF
J gene: TRBJ1-2; V gene: TRBV10-2; D gene: TRBD1; clone size: few; CDR3 DNA: TGCGCCAGCAGTGCGTCCAAACAGGGGGCTTATGGCTACACCTTC; CDR3 protein: CASSASKQGAYGYTF
J gene: TRBJ1-6; V gene: TRBV7-2; D gene: -; clone size: -; CDR3 DNA: TGTGCCAGCAGTACCACAGGCTTCAATTCACCCCTCCACTTT; CDR3 protein: CASSTTGFNSPLHF
J gene: TRBJ2-6; V gene: TRBV28; D gene: -; clone size: medium-sized; CDR3 DNA: TGTGCCAGCAGTCTAGAGCCTCTGGGGCGGGAGGCCAACGTCCTGACTTTC; CDR3 protein: CASSLEPLGREANVLTF
J gene: TRBJ2-5; V gene: TRBV7-2; D gene: -; clone size: many; CDR3 DNA: TGTGCCAGCACCAAGGCGGCGGCAGAAGAGACCCAGTACTTC; CDR3 protein: CASTKAAAEETQYF
J gene: TRBJ2-6; V gene: TRBV4-1; D gene: TRBD2; clone size: few; CDR3 DNA: TGCGCCAGCAGCCAAGACCCGGGAGGGCCTGGGGCCAACGTCCTGACTTTC; CDR3 protein: CASSQDPGGPGANVLTF
J gene: TRBJ2-7; V gene: TRBV5-4; D gene: TRBD1; clone size: few; CDR3 DNA: TGTGCCAGCAGGGCTGGACAGGGGGCCGACGAGCAGTACTTC; CDR3 protein: CASRAGQGADEQYF
J gene: TRBJ1-1; V gene: TRBV12-3/TRBV12-4; D gene: -; clone size: -; CDR3 DNA: TGTGCCAGCAGTACAGCCACCTGGACCACTGAAGCTTTCTTT; CDR3 protein: CASSTATWTTEAFF
J gene: TRBJ2-5; V gene: TRBV7-2; D gene: -; clone size: few; CDR3 DNA: TGTGCCAGCAGCTCTAGTAGGGTCCCGGGGGAGACCCAGTACTTC; CDR3 protein: CASSSSRVPGETQYF
J gene: TRBJ2-7; V gene: TRBV19; D gene: TRBD1; clone size: -; CDR3 DNA: TGTGCCAGTTCGGAGACAGGGGCCTACGAGCAGTACTTC; CDR3 protein: CASSETGAYEQYF
J gene: TRBJ1-3; V gene: TRBV7-2; D gene: TRBD1; clone size: once; CDR3 DNA: TGTGCCAGCAGCTTTCTCCCGACAGGGGGCCATTTCTCTGGAAACACCATATATTTT; CDR3 protein: CASSFLPTGGHFSGNTIYF
J gene: TRBJ2-2; V gene: TRBV12-3/TRBV12-4; D gene: -; clone size: -; CDR3 DNA: TGTGCCAGCACCCTTGTAAGGGGGTACACCGGGGAGCTGTTTTTT; CDR3 protein: CASTLVRGYTGELFF
J gene: TRBJ2-1; V gene: TRBV4-1; D gene: TRBD1; clone size: -; CDR3 DNA: TGCGCCAGCAGCCTACAAGGACAGGTTGAGCAGTTCTTC; CDR3 protein: CASSLQGQVEQFF
J gene: TRBJ1-2; V gene: TRBV4-1; D gene: -; clone size: few; CDR3 DNA: TGCGCCAGCAGCCAAGACACCTGGGCAGGGAACTATGGCTACACCTTC; CDR3 protein: CASSQDTWAGNYGYTF
J gene: TRBJ2-7; V gene: TRBV5-4; D gene: -; clone size: -; CDR3 DNA: TGTGCCAGCAGCAGAGGGGGGGATCCCTACGAGCAGTACTTC; CDR3 protein: CASSRGGDPYEQYF
J gene: TRBJ2-7; V gene: TRBV15; D gene: TRBD1; clone size: -; CDR3 DNA: TGTGCCACCACCACCGTGGAACAGGGGGACGAGCAGTACTTC; CDR3 protein: CATTTVEQGDEQYF
J gene: TRBJ1-5; V gene: TRBV11-2; D gene: -; clone size: few; CDR3 DNA: TGTGCCAGCAGCTTAGACGGAGGGATCGATCAGCCCCAGCATTTT; CDR3 protein: CASSLDGGIDQPQHF
J gene: TRBJ1-4; V gene: TRBV6-1; D gene: -; clone size: -; CDR3 DNA: TGTGCCAGCAGGACAGCCGCAACTAATGAAAAACTGTTTTTT; CDR3 protein: CASRTAATNEKLFF
J gene: TRBJ2-1; V gene: TRBV23-1; D gene: -; clone size: -; CDR3 DNA: TGCGCCAGCAGTCACGGAAATGAGCAGTTCTTC; CDR3 protein: CASSHGNEQFF
J gene: TRBJ1-2; V gene: TRBV19; D gene: -; clone size: -; CDR3 DNA: TGTGCCAGTACGCGGACCGGGTATGGCTACACCTTC; CDR3 protein: CASTRTGYGYTF